This is a list of T cell receptor beta chains from one sample in a study of blood T cell repertoires in COVID-19. Generated by immunoSEQ multiplex PCR, the TCRdb table keeps only in-frame clones and is missing some. The sample consists of under 100,000 clones, 80% to 90% of them appearing once. Sequenced input: peripheral blood. Receptor source: a man in his fifties with acute or convalescent COVID-19. CDR3s include the opening cysteine and the closing phenylalanine or tryptophan. D genes are given only for firm matches. Size values are once, few and many counts, or a class for expanded clones, and some rows have none.

clone_size	d_call	v_call	j_call	cdr3_nt	cdr3_aa
NA	NA	TRBV18	TRBJ1-1	TGTGCCAGCTCACCACAAGAGGCCACTGAAGCTTTCTTT	CASSPQEATEAFF
NA	NA	TRBV4-2	TRBJ1-5	TGTGCCAGCAGCCAAGAACGCGGATTGCATCAGCCCCAGCATTTT	CASSQERGLHQPQHF
NA	NA	TRBV7-3	TRBJ2-1	TGTGCCAGCAGCCCTCAGACAGGCACCTTCTACAATGAGCAGTTCTTC	CASSPQTGTFYNEQFF
NA	TRBD1	TRBV3-1/TRBV3-2	TRBJ1-4	TGTGCCAGCAGCCAAGGTACAGGGGGTGAAAAACTGTTTTTT	CASSQGTGGEKLFF
NA	TRBD2	TRBV10-2	TRBJ2-3	TGCGCCAGCAAAGAAGCGGGGGCTCGCACAGATACGCAGTATTTT	CASKEAGARTDTQYF
NA	TRBD2	TRBV7-3	TRBJ2-3	TGTGCCAGCAGCCGACTACTAGCGGGGGGGACAGATACGCAGTATTTT	CASSRLLAGGTDTQYF
once	TRBD2	TRBV30	TRBJ2-5	TGTGCCTGGGCTAGCGGGGGGGCCGCGAGAGAGACCCAGTACTTC	CAWASGGAARETQYF
NA	TRBD2	TRBV5-1	TRBJ2-3	TGCGCCAGCAGCTTGGAGGCTTTATCTAGCGGGCCTAGCACAGATACGCAGTATTTT	CASSLEALSSGPSTDTQYF
NA	NA	TRBV6-1	TRBJ1-6	TGTGCCAGCAGTGAAGTCGGGACTTTCCCCCTCCACTTT	CASSEVGTFPLHF
NA	TRBD1	TRBV11-2	TRBJ1-6	TGTGCCAGCAGCTACGTACAGGGGGCCTCACCCCTCCACTTT	CASSYVQGASPLHF
NA	NA	TRBV28	TRBJ1-5	TGTGCCAGCAGTTCCCCATCAGGGTACAATCAGCCCCAGCATTTT	CASSSPSGYNQPQHF
NA	NA	TRBV5-1	TRBJ2-5	TGCGCCAGCAACCGGGATCCGGCCGCAATGCAAGAGACCCAGTACTTC	CASNRDPAAMQETQYF
NA	NA	TRBV28	TRBJ1-2	TGTGCCAGCAGTCAAACAGGGTTTGGCTACACCTTC	CASSQTGFGYTF
NA	NA	TRBV21-1	TRBJ1-1	TGTGCCAGCCTTTGGAAGGGACAATTGGATACTGAAGCTTTCTTT	CASLWKGQLDTEAFF
NA	NA	TRBV29-1	TRBJ1-4	TGCAGCGTTGAAGAAAGGGGAAGCAATGAAAAACTGTTTTTT	CSVEERGSNEKLFF
NA	NA	TRBV4-2	TRBJ2-1	TGTGCCAGCAGCCTCCTGATCGACAGTATGTCTGAGCAGTTCTTC	CASSLLIDSMSEQFF
NA	NA	TRBV7-9	TRBJ1-1	TGTGCCAGCAGCTCCTCAGTGGACACTGAAGCTTTCTTT	CASSSSVDTEAFF
NA	NA	TRBV5-4	TRBJ1-1	TGTGCCAGCAGCGATGGGCGCACCCTGGGCACTGAAGCTTTCTTT	CASSDGRTLGTEAFF
NA	TRBD2	TRBV9	TRBJ2-1	TGTGCCAGCAGCGGCGGGGGGGCGGTGACCAATGAGCAGTTCTTC	CASSGGGAVTNEQFF
few	NA	TRBV5-6	TRBJ1-3	TGTGCCAGCAGCTTGAGTCAGGTCTCTGGAAACACCATATATTTT	CASSLSQVSGNTIYF
NA	NA	TRBV5-6	TRBJ1-2	TGTGCCAGCAGCTGGGCCAGTACTAACTATGGCTACACCTTC	CASSWASTNYGYTF
NA	NA	TRBV12-3/TRBV12-4	TRBJ1-5	TGTGCCAGCAGTTTACGGGGAGTGTGGCCCCAGCATTTT	CASSLRGVWPQHF
NA	NA	TRBV5-1	TRBJ2-3	TGCGCCAGCAGCGTCGCACTAGATACGCAGTATTTT	CASSVALDTQYF
NA	NA	TRBV19	TRBJ1-5	TGTGCCAGTAGTGTGACGGGGGGGGATCAGCCCCAGCATTTT	CASSVTGGDQPQHF
NA	NA	TRBV2	TRBJ1-5	TGTGCCAGCAGTGAAGGGGGCGGCAATCAGCCCCAGCATTTT	CASSEGGGNQPQHF
NA	NA	TRBV6-5	TRBJ1-3	TGTGCCAGCAGTAGTCGGGGAAACACCATATATTTT	CASSSRGNTIYF
NA	NA	TRBV6-5	TRBJ1-1	TGTGCCAGCACAGACTTGAACACTGAAGCTTTCTTT	CASTDLNTEAFF
NA	NA	TRBV2	TRBJ1-4	TGTGCCAGCAGTTACAGAATGCGAAATGAAAAACTGTTTTTT	CASSYRMRNEKLFF
once	NA	TRBV27	TRBJ1-2	TGTGCCAGCAGTTTAGGTGGGGCAGCTAGTTATGGCTACACCTTC	CASSLGGAASYGYTF
NA	TRBD2	TRBV7-2	TRBJ2-3	TGTGCCAGCAGCGCGCGGGGGGCAACGACAGATACGCAGTATTTT	CASSARGATTDTQYF
few	NA	TRBV3-1/TRBV3-2	TRBJ2-7	TGTGCCAGCAGCCAGGGTCGACGGGGGTCCTACGAGCAGTACTTC	CASSQGRRGSYEQYF
NA	TRBD1	TRBV3-1/TRBV3-2	TRBJ1-2	TGTGCCAGCAGAGCCACAGGGGAGAGCGGCTATGGCTACACCTTC	CASRATGESGYGYTF
NA	NA	TRBV12-3/TRBV12-4	TRBJ2-1	TGTGCCAGCAGTTTAGGGGGACTCGATGAGCAGTTCTTC	CASSLGGLDEQFF
few	NA	TRBV30	TRBJ1-4	TGTGCCTCGACAGGAGGTCGAAAACTGTTTTTT	CASTGGRKLFF
NA	NA	TRBV3-1/TRBV3-2	TRBJ1-2	TGTGCCAGCAGCCAAGTCGTTGGGGCAGCTTATGGCTACACCTTC	CASSQVVGAAYGYTF
NA	NA	TRBV15	TRBJ1-2	TGTGCCACCAGCAGAGATCGGCGGGCCTATGGCTACACCTTC	CATSRDRRAYGYTF
NA	NA	TRBV5-1	TRBJ1-1	TGCGCCAGCAGCTTGTCGGTGAGAACGAACACTGAAGCTTTCTTT	CASSLSVRTNTEAFF